This T cell receptor (beta chain) was profiled in a study of vaccination and CD4 T cells after COVID-19 (dated 2022 in TCRdb). Notes on the research overall: Six males and four females were included in the convalescent cohort, with two Hispanic individuals, seven Caucasians, two Asians and one multiracial person represented. In 10 COVID-19 convalescent patients and a few infection-naive healthy vaccine recipients, the spike-specific CD4+ TCR repertoire before mRNA vaccination was compared with the repertoire after mRNA vaccination. Memory CD4+ T cell crossreactivity between SARS-CoV-2 and common cold coronavirus spike proteins was assessed at the TCR clonotype level in an earlier paper using these donors. Control cultures received a CEFX viral epitope pool as the positive control, an HIV-1 Nef peptide pool as the negative control, or no peptide. For stimulating the cultures, overlapping spike peptide pools were used, derived from SARS-CoV-2 as well as from the common cold coronaviruses HCoV-NL63, HCoV-OC43 and HCoV-229E. Participants received two doses of either the Pfizer-BioNTech BNT162b2 vaccine (n=8) or the Moderna mRNA-1273 vaccine (n=2). The time from the second vaccine dose to post-vaccine blood sampling had a median of 72 days and ranged from about 12 to 250 days. Post-COVID blood samples were collected from convalescent patients a median of approximately 100 days after diagnosis, with a range of about 30 to 170 days.

Remarks on this clonotype: Its recognized antigen is unknown. No qualities accompany the bases; no much larger clone lies one base away.

The meaning of the sample's treatment or condition label: roughly 10-day PBMC culture with coronavirus spike peptide pools or control peptides (ViraFEST assay). CD4+ T cells from unexposed donors were collected before the COVID-19 pandemic (2011-2018). The study used the ViraFEST assay, which expanded antigen-specific T cells with peptide pools and then identified expanded clonotypes by TCR sequencing. PBMCs were cultured at approximately 2.1 million per well in IMDM supplemented with 5% human AB serum and 8 to 10 IU/ml IL-2, with around 10 ug/ml peptide pools added. Half of the culture medium was replaced with fresh IL-2-containing medium on days 3 and 7. After 10 to 11 days of culture, CD4+ T cells were isolated by negative selection with the EasySep CD4+ T cell isolation kit. Unexposed donor CD4+ T cells were tested for reactivity to SARS-CoV-2 S and N and four common cold coronavirus spike pools, as cell number allowed. Ficoll-Paque Plus gradient centrifugation was used to isolate PBMCs from whole blood, and the isolated PBMCs were then either used fresh or cryopreserved at -140C. In general, triplicate wells were set up for every culture condition. Leukapheresis product for the unexposed donors was purchased commercially.

V lost 6 bases and J lost 9 bases, and the count of bases not matched to a germline gene is 10. As encoded in the germline V gene (reference sequence), CDR1 is MNHEY while CDR2 is SMNVEV. From its cysteine to its phenylalanine, the CDR3 spans 15 amino acids. Just the 45-base CDR3 DNA is kept, in frame starting at base 1. Points the paper makes about the study in general: An increase in the median number of SARS-CoV-2-reactive clonotypes from around 20 after infection to 38 after vaccination was observed, but the change was not found to be significant. Nearly all vaccine-specific clones in convalescent patients (304 of 307) were mono-reactive for SARS-CoV-2 spike rather than cross-reactive with common cold coronaviruses. The number of convalescent patients in the study was relatively small, and the study did not examine early timepoints following natural infection. In convalescent patients, a median roughly 85% of post-vaccine SARS-CoV-2-reactive clones were detected only after vaccination, suggesting vaccine-specific priming.

The library was prepared using PCR. DNA from cultured CD4+ T cells underwent TCR sequencing with the Oncomine TCR Beta short-read assay at the Johns Hopkins FTIC core. The QIAamp micro DNA kit was used to extract genomic DNA from the cultured CD4+ T cells. Oncomine TCR Beta libraries from cultured CD4+ T cells were pooled using unique dual indexes and sequenced on an Illumina iSeq 100. Per the original workflow: Non-productive sequences were filtered out, and CDR3s that did not start with C, did not end with F or W, or were shorter than 7 amino acids were discarded. The MANAFEST web application was used to identify antigen-specific clonotypes by comparing peptide-stimulated wells against reference wells and other culture wells. For a clone to be called positive, the clone needed an FDR below 0.05, an odds ratio above 5, and a productive frequency above 0.1% in at least two of three replicate wells. Cross-reactive clonotypes were defined as significantly expanded in both SARS-CoV-2 spike wells and at least one common cold coronavirus spike condition. CDR3 homology was assessed with Levenshtein distances (stringdist) and unrooted phylogenetic trees (ape) in R version 3.6.1. In-frame beta chains were kept once TCRdb had trimmed the public reads at Q25 with fastp and called clones with MiXCR. Merged by CDR3 protein, the rows form single entries marked with the most common genes and DNA. The V and J calls follow TCRdb's processing rather than the paper's. A total of roughly 7,400 distinct CDR3 sequences appear in this sample, approximately 40% of them only once. The biggest ten clones account for 28% of the sample.

The specimen was CD4+ T cells from blood, cultured in vitro. The sequence was collected from a human donor in good health. The rearrangement joined TRBV27 to TRBJ1-6, and TRBD1 matches 8 of the central bases. The DNA sequence is TGTGCCAGCAGGTCGGGGACAGGCGGGAGTTCACCCCTCCACTTT. This gives the protein CASRSGTGGSSPLHF.